This T cell receptor beta chain was found in a study of graft-versus-host responses after intestinal transplantation. As for the study in general: Transplant types were multivisceral, liver-intestinal, or isolated intestinal. Tacrolimus and steroids were given for 3 to 4 years to all recipients after anti-thymocyte globulin induction.

TCRdb's table, derived via immunoSEQ multiplex PCR, lists solely in-frame clones and lacks some. The data contain over 100,000 clones, about 90% of them singletons. A remark on this clone: What it recognizes is unknown.

This TCR came from a human donor who received an intestinal transplant. Sequenced material: unstimulated CD4+ T cells sorted from spleen or lymph node cells, taken before intestinal transplant.

The CDR3 region is CASSLTGLHQPQHF. The CDR3 bases are TGTGCCAGCAGCTTAACAGGGTTGCATCAGCCCCAGCATTTT. The chain recombines TRBV11-2 with TRBJ1-5; possibly TRBD1 for D (6 bases). Trimming removed 2 bases at V and 5 bases at J, with 10 bases between. Per the germline V gene, CDR1 is SGHAT and CDR2 is FQNNGV. The CDR3 sequence is 14 residues long.